The clone carrying this TCR beta chain has only one observation. Assay: immunoSEQ multiplex PCR; the TCRdb copy retains only in-frame clones and omits some. Of about 110,000 clones in the sample, approximately 86% were seen once. This sample is drawn from a study of cytomegalovirus exposure and HLA in healthy donors. A 120-subject validation cohort, separate from the approximately 610-subject first cohort, supplied the donors. The CDR3 covers 14 residues. Trimming took 4 bases from V and 6 from J, leaving 12 bases between them. Germline-derived CDR1 and CDR2 are SNHLY and FYNNEI. What was sequenced was PBMCs. The source is a woman between 18 and 29 years old in good health and CMV-seronegative. The rearrangement joins TRBV2 to TRBJ1-4, with no clear D. CDR3 in DNA: TGTGCCAGCAGTGTAGGGCAGCGGGATGAAAAACTGTTTTTT. It is translated as CASSVGQRDEKLFF. The variable domain in full, with the rest retrieved from reference TRBV2 and TRBJ1-4, is EPEVTQTPSHQVTQMGQEVILRCVPISNHLYFYWYRQILGQKVEFLVSFYNNEISEKSEIFDDQFSVERPDGSNFTLKIRSTKLEDSAMYFCASSVGQRDEKLFFGSGTQLSVL.